The 14 T cell receptor beta chains given below trace back to one sample, sequenced in a study of T cells after yellow fever vaccination. TCRdb fed the 5' RACE reads into MiXCR, producing one record per CDR3 protein. The sample shows 450,000 to 550,000 distinct CDR3 sequences, 21% of them seen only once. The specimen was PBMCs, collected about 20 days after the first yellow fever vaccination. Receptors originate from a man between 18 and 35 years old who received the YFV17D yellow fever vaccine.

This chain joins TRBV10-3 and TRBJ1-2; D might be TRBD1 (5 bases). Germline loops: CDR1 ENHRY, CDR2 SYGVKD. Trimming cost V 4 bases and J 7 bases, with 10 bases left between them. This CDR3 is 12 amino acids long. CDR3 bases: TGTGCCATCAGTGGGAACCAGGGTGGCTACACCTTC. It translates to CAISGNQGGYTF.

This clonotype has a handful of counts. The chain joins TRBV3-1 to TRBJ2-7; D ambiguous. Deletions cut 3 bases from V and 2 bases from J, with 8 bases between. The CDR3 is made up of 13 amino acids. CDR1 LGHDT and CDR2 YNNKEL come from the germline V gene (reference sequence). CDR3 residues: CASSHLPPYEQYF. CDR3 sequence (DNA): TGTGCCAGCAGCCACCTGCCCCCCTACGAGCAGTACTTC.

V and J are TRBV9 and TRBJ2-1, with 9 bases that match TRBD1. CDR1 and CDR2 (germline): SGDLS, YYNGEE. CDR3 length equals 14 residues. Losses at the gene ends were 6 bases for V and 6 bases for J; bases not matched to a gene: 7. CDR3 nucleotides: TGTGCCAGCACGACAGGGGGGGCTACCAATGAGCAGTTCTTC. Amino acid sequence: CASTTGGATNEQFF.

This chain links TRBV6-1 with TRBJ2-2; 7 positions match TRBD1. The V gene's germline CDR1 is MNHNS and CDR2 SASEGT. The length of the CDR3 is 14 residues. Trimming removed 7 bases from V and 4 bases from J; junction bases left unmatched: 6. CDR3 region: CASNKNRGTGELFF. CDR3 DNA sequence: TGTGCCAGCAATAAAAACAGGGGCACCGGGGAGCTGTTTTTT.

This chain links TRBV29-1 with TRBJ2-1; tentatively, D is TRBD1 (6 bases). The length of the CDR3 is 13 residues. V lost 7 bases and J 0 bases, leaving 10 bases between the germline ends. Germline CDR1 is SQVTM and CDR2 is ANQGSEA. CDR3 bases: TGCAGCGCCCGACAGGCCTCCTACAATGAGCAGTTCTTC. It encodes CSARQASYNEQFF.

DNA for the CDR3: TGTGCCAGCAGCTTCTCGGGGGGAACGGGACTCGAGTACGGCTACACCTTC. It yields the protein CASSFSGGTGLEYGYTF. J is TRBJ1-2 and V is TRBV7-9, with D tentatively TRBD1 (5 bases). The CDR3 totals 17 residues. The ends were cut back, 3 bases at V and 8 bases at J, with 25 bases in the middle. Per the germline V gene, CDR1 is SEHNR and CDR2 is FQNEAQ (reference sequence).

The chain combines TRBV15 with TRBJ2-5; 9 bases agree with TRBD1. Germline lookup yields CDR1 LNHNV and CDR2 YYDKDF (reference sequence). The junction had 9 bases not matched to a gene; V was cut back by 5 bases and J by 5 bases. There are 15 residues in the CDR3. Here the CDR3 reads CATSVGQGTWETQYF. CDR3 sequence (DNA): TGTGCCACCAGCGTAGGACAGGGGACCTGGGAGACCCAGTACTTC. The full variable domain, with the rest looked up from reference TRBV15 and TRBJ2-5, is DAMVIQNPRYQVTQFGKPVTLSCSQTLNHNVMYWYQQKSSQAPKLLFHYYDKDFNNEADTPDNFQSRRPNTSFCFLDIRSPGLGDTAMYLCATSVGQGTWETQYFGPGTRLLVL.

The chain couples TRBV7-3 to TRBJ2-3, with 9 nucleotides matching TRBD2. Germline V gives CDR1 SGHTA, CDR2 FQGTGA. The CDR3 has 20 residues. Unmatched junction bases numbered 14, after V lost 1 base and J lost 0 bases. The CDR3 spells CASSLRPAGGNRFSTDTQYF. The CDR3 nucleotides read TGTGCCAGCAGCTTAAGGCCAGCGGGGGGCAATCGATTTAGCACAGATACGCAGTATTTT.

The rearrangement uses TRBV9 and TRBJ2-3, with 9 bases that match TRBD2. Germline V gene lookup returns CDR1 SGDLS and CDR2 YYNGEE. J lost 2 bases, V lost 2 bases, and 6 bases had no gene match. This CDR3 region has 16 residues. The CDR3, as DNA: TGTGCCAGCAGCGTTGGGGCTAGCGGGGTCACAGATACGCAGTATTTT. Protein product: CASSVGASGVTDTQYF.

This clonotype appeared a few times. The rearrangement joins TRBV24-1 to TRBJ2-2; tentative D call: TRBD2 (6 bases). The V gene lost 4 bases and the J gene lost 5 bases, with 16 bases spanning the gap. CDR1 and CDR2 from the germline V gene are KGHDR and SFDVKD. The CDR3 contains 16 residues. CDR3: CATSDPFNSGTGELFF. The DNA of the CDR3 is TGTGCCACCAGTGACCCCTTCAATAGCGGAACCGGGGAGCTGTTTTTT.

V gene TRBV12-3 or TRBV12-4 combines with J gene TRBJ1-1; D is uncertain. This CDR3 contains 14 residues. With 1 base removed from V and 4 bases from J, the gap between germline ends came to 10 bases. In nucleotides, the CDR3 is TGTGCCAGCAGTTTAGAGGGATTTAGCACTGAAGCTTTCTTT. Residues: CASSLEGFSTEAFF.

This clonotype occurred a few times. The gene calls are TRBV10-3 and TRBJ1-1; no definite D call. This CDR3 contains 12 residues. Trimming removed 4 bases from V and 5 bases from J, with 8 bases in between. Germline V gene data show CDR1 as ENHRY and CDR2 as SYGVKD. The chain's CDR3 is CAISGSQTEAFF. The CDR3 DNA reads as TGTGCCATCAGTGGTTCGCAAACTGAAGCTTTCTTT.

The genes are TRBV12-3 or TRBV12-4 and TRBJ1-4; D might be TRBD1 (5 bases). The CDR3 runs 13 residues. V lost 8 bases and J lost 3, with 10 bases in between. The CDR3 DNA reads TGTGCCAGCCGTGACAGATCTAATGAAAAACTGTTTTTT. As protein: CASRDRSNEKLFF.

This clonotype appeared a few times. The chain couples TRBV20-1 to TRBJ2-5; 9 nucleotides line up with TRBD1. Germline CDR1 and CDR2: DFQATT and SNEGSKA (reference sequence). V gave up 0 bases and J gave up 5 bases; unmatched junction bases: 4. The CDR3 length is 14 residues. The CDR3 nucleotides are TGCAGTGCTAGAGATCAAGGGACAGGGGAGACCCAGTACTTC. As protein: CSARDQGTGETQYF.